The 14 T cell receptor beta chains presented below share a single source sample, sequenced in a study of fetal regulatory T cell absence and autoimmunity. The data were produced by immunoSEQ multiplex PCR, yet TCRdb's version contains in-frame clones alone and is incomplete. The data contain about 95,000 clones, less than 80% of them singletons. Sequencing was done on a sample of pancreas tissue. The receptors were sampled from a male donor with IPEX syndrome.

The rearrangement links TRBV5-5 to TRBJ2-7, with D hard to call. The CDR3 extends over 15 amino acids. With 3 bases removed from V and 2 bases from J, the gap between germline ends came to 15 bases. The germline V gene has CDR1 SGHKS and CDR2 YYEKEE (reference sequence). In DNA form, the CDR3 reads TGTGCCAGCAGCTCCGGCCAGGTCGCGGCCTACGAGCAGTACTTC. It specifies CASSSGQVAAYEQYF.

The chain couples TRBV6-5 to TRBJ2-5; D not certain. Germline CDR1 reads MNHEY; CDR2 reads SVGAGI. The V gene lost 0 bases and the J gene lost 2 bases, with 4 bases spanning the gap. There are 13 residues in the CDR3. CDR3 DNA: TGTGCCAGCAGTTACTCGGGTCAAGAGACCCAGTACTTC. Translation: CASSYSGQETQYF.

The rearrangement joins TRBV5-1 to TRBJ1-5; weak D call: TRBD1 (5 bases). In germline, CDR1 is SGHRS, CDR2 YFSETQ. V was shortened by 0 bases and J by 5 bases, with 12 bases between the two germline ends. This CDR3 spans 15 amino acids. CDR3 coding DNA: TGCGCCAGCAGCTTGGTGGGACGGCCAGATCAGCCCCAGCATTTT. Its protein product is CASSLVGRPDQPQHF.

This clone occurred a few times. J is TRBJ2-3 and V is TRBV11-1; 8 bases line up with TRBD1. The CDR3 totals 16 residues. With 5 bases clipped from V and 1 base from J, the junction kept 8 bases outside the gene matches. Germline loops: CDR1 SGHAT, CDR2 FQDESV (reference sequence). The CDR3 nucleotides read TGTGCCAGCAGCACAACAGGGGGAGGTGGCACAGATACGCAGTATTTT. Translation gives CASSTTGGGGTDTQYF. The variable domain in full, completed from reference TRBV11-1 and TRBJ2-3, reads EAEVAQSPRYKITEKSQAVAFWCDPISGHATLYWYRQILGQGPELLVQFQDESVVDDSQLPKDRFSAERLKGVDSTLKIQPAELGDSAMYLCASSTTGGGGTDTQYFGPGTRLTVL.

This rearrangement joins TRBV7-2 to TRBJ2-1; maybe TRBD2 (5 bases). V was pared by 3 bases and J by 3 bases, with 6 bases between. The CDR3 is 13 amino acids. CDR1 is SGHTA and CDR2 is FQGNSA in the germline V gene. This chain's CDR3 is CASSFRDYNEQFF. The DNA of the CDR3 is TGTGCCAGCAGCTTCCGGGACTACAATGAGCAGTTCTTC.

The rearrangement joins TRBV30 to TRBJ2-1; 11 nucleotides line up with TRBD2. V was clipped by 7 bases and J by 2 bases; unmatched bases: 1. Germline V CDR1 and CDR2: GTSNPN, SVGIG (reference sequence). This CDR3 spans 13 amino acids. Here the CDR3 reads CASGLAAYNEQFF. The CDR3 region has the DNA TGTGCCTCGGGACTAGCGGCCTACAATGAGCAGTTCTTC.

The chain uses TRBV13 and TRBJ2-7; D is possibly TRBD2 (7 bases). Trimming stripped 4 bases from V and 2 bases from J, with 15 bases between. The V gene's germline CDR1 is PRHDT and CDR2 FYEKMQ (reference sequence). The CDR3 sequence is 15 residues long. The CDR3 region is CASSSEGGGPYEQYF. In nucleotides, the CDR3 is TGTGCCAGCAGCTCGGAGGGGGGGGGCCCCTACGAGCAGTACTTC.

This clone was seen only a few times. The chain has TRBV11-2 and TRBJ1-1; the D gene is possibly TRBD1 (6 bases). From germline, CDR1 is SGHAT and CDR2 FQNNGV. Trimming pared 10 bases from V and 6 bases from J, leaving 21 bases between. The length of the CDR3 is 14 residues. The CDR3 spells CATKTGPGRPEAFF. CDR3 sequence (DNA): TGTGCCACGAAAACAGGGCCGGGGAGACCTGAAGCTTTCTTT.

V usage is TRBV6-5 and J usage is TRBJ1-2; 8 bases are a match to TRBD1. Trimming cost V 2 bases and J 5 bases; bases outside gene matches: 7. This CDR3 has 15 amino acids. The germline V gene has CDR1 MNHEY and CDR2 SVGAGI. The DNA for the CDR3 is TGTGCCAGCAGTTACCGGACAGGGAATAAGTATGGCTACACCTTC. It translates to CASSYRTGNKYGYTF.

V usage is TRBV7-2 and J usage is TRBJ1-1; possibly TRBD1 for D (5 bases). Trimming took off 7 bases at V and 4 bases at J, with 13 bases between the two ends. The germline gives CDR1 SGHTA, CDR2 FQGNSA. The CDR3 spans 13 residues. Here the CDR3 DNA reads TGTGCCAGCAACCGTCGGGGGAGCACTGAAGCTTTCTTT. It translates to CASNRRGSTEAFF. Full variable domain (outside the CDR3, taken from reference TRBV7-2 and TRBJ1-1): GAGVSQSPSNKVTEKGKDVELRCDPISGHTALYWYRQSLGQGLEFLIYFQGNSAPDKSGLPSDRFSAERTGGSVSTLTIQRTQQEDSAVYLCASNRRGSTEAFFGQGTRLTVV.

The chain combines TRBV18 with TRBJ2-7; either TRBD1 or TRBD2 may fit D (5 bases each). The V end was cut by 3 bases, the J end by 4 bases, with 19 bases between. This CDR3 is 16 amino acids long. CDR1 and CDR2 (germline): KGHSH, LQKENI. The CDR3 loop reads CASSPAPGRAPYEQYF. The CDR3 DNA follows: TGTGCCAGCTCACCTGCTCCGGGACGGGCACCATACGAGCAGTACTTC.

The rearrangement uses TRBV30 and TRBJ2-7; TRBD2 agrees at 7 bases. The germline gives CDR1 GTSNPN, CDR2 SVGIG (reference sequence). The CDR3 spans 14 residues. The J segment lost 3 bases and the V segment lost 0 bases, leaving 5 bases of the junction unmatched. The CDR3 DNA reads TGTGCCTGGAGTGTAGGGACTACTTACTACGAGCAGTACTTC. Translating gives CAWSVGTTYYEQYF.

In nucleotides, the CDR3 is TGTGCCAGTAGTATTAATGTAGAGAGCTCCTATAATTCACCCCTCCACTTT. Its translation is CASSINVESSYNSPLHF. The genes are TRBV19 and TRBJ1-6, with D unresolved. The CDR3 totals 17 residues. Germline CDR1 reads LNHDA; CDR2 reads SQIVND (reference sequence). Trimming took 3 bases from V and 0 from J, leaving 12 bases between them.

The chain links TRBV30 to TRBJ2-1; possibly TRBD1 or TRBD2 for D (5 bases each). The ends were cut back, 5 bases at V and 8 bases at J, with 19 bases in the middle. The germline CDR1 and CDR2 sequences are GTSNPN and SVGIG (reference sequence). The CDR3 runs to 14 residues. CDR3 region: CAWGRALGVHEQFF. CDR3 bases: TGTGCCTGGGGTCGGGCCTTGGGGGTACATGAGCAGTTCTTC.